The 22 T cell receptor beta chains below all came from one sample that was sequenced in a study of shared clonotypes between healthy human individuals (dated by TCRdb to 2019 to 2021). For the CD8 naive samples, CD45RO-negative cells were positively selected for CCR7, yielding a CD45RA+CCR7+ population from which TemRA cells were excluded. Receptor amplification or capture employed the immunoSEQ multiplex PCR assay. TCRdb mirrors the immuneACCESS table, restricted to in-frame sequences. Some clones are absent from its copies; in checked studies, under half trace to an unresolved V gene, and the reason for the others is unknown. For this sample the table gives roughly 810,000 clones, of which around 96% were detected only once. The top ten clonotypes cover roughly 0.23% of the sample. The sequencing sample was made of naive CD8+ T cells sorted from blood. What this sample's cell subset or site label stands for: CD45RA+CCR7+. Receptor source: a man under 40 in good health.

This rearrangement joins TRBV9 to TRBJ1-3, with D perhaps matching TRBD1 (6 bases). V shed 3 bases and J shed 0 bases, with 16 bases lying between them. From germline, CDR1 is SGDLS and CDR2 YYNGEE. The CDR3 runs to 17 residues. CDR3 in DNA: TGTGCCAGCAGCGCAGGGGCAGACGGATACTCTGGAAACACCATATATTTT. Translated: CASSAGADGYSGNTIYF.

The V gene is TRBV27, the J gene TRBJ2-7; 7 nucleotides match TRBD1. There are 16 residues in the CDR3. Germline CDR1 reads MNHEY; CDR2 reads SMNVEV (reference sequence). Trimming took 5 bases from V and 0 from J; bases not matched to a gene: 10. The CDR3 sequence is CASSPQGGPSSYEQYF. The CDR3 nucleotides are TGTGCCAGCAGTCCTCAAGGGGGCCCGAGCTCCTACGAGCAGTACTTC.

The chain combines TRBV4-3 with TRBJ2-7; D unclear. Per the germline V gene, CDR1 is LGHNA and CDR2 is YSLEER. Deletions cut 0 bases from V and 4 bases from J, with 7 bases between. This CDR3 spans 13 amino acids. CDR3 nucleotide sequence: TGCGCCAGCAGCCAAGATCAGGCTTACGAGCAGTACTTC. Translating it yields CASSQDQAYEQYF.

V is TRBV7-9 and J is TRBJ2-2; maybe TRBD2 (5 bases). This CDR3 comprises 15 residues. The V end was cut by 5 bases, the J end by 4 bases, with 14 bases between. Germline CDR1 SEHNR, CDR2 FQNEAQ (reference sequence). The CDR3 nucleotides are TGTGCCAGCAGCGCGGAACCCGCGGGCACCGGGGAGCTGTTTTTT. It translates to CASSAEPAGTGELFF.

This clone appeared a single time. This chain joins TRBV10-3 and TRBJ2-6, with D perhaps TRBD1 (5 bases). The V gene's germline CDR1 is ENHRY and CDR2 SYGVKD. The CDR3 is 17 amino acids. V was shortened by 4 bases and J by 2 bases, with 15 bases between the two germline ends. The CDR3 region has the DNA TGTGCCATCAGTGGCGCGACAGCTAAAACTGGGGCCAACGTCCTGACTTTC. This encodes CAISGATAKTGANVLTF.

The chain couples TRBV11-2 to TRBJ2-7, with 9 bases aligning to TRBD1. The CDR3 is made up of 16 amino acids. Germline lookup yields CDR1 SGHAT and CDR2 FQNNGV. V gave up 1 base and J gave up 3 bases; unmatched junction bases: 7. For the CDR3, the DNA is TGTGCCAGCAGCTTAGCGCTCGGGACAGGGAACTACGAGCAGTACTTC. The encoded protein is CASSLALGTGNYEQYF.

The V call is TRBV28, the J call TRBJ1-5; 8 nucleotides line up with TRBD1. The CDR3 totals 18 residues. The germline gives CDR1 MDHEN, CDR2 SYDVKM. Trimming at V came to 4 bases and at J to 0 bases, leaving 11 bases not matched to a gene. CDR3 in amino acids: CASSSNRGFFSSNQPQHF. The CDR3 coding sequence is TGTGCCAGCAGTTCCAACAGGGGGTTCTTTAGTAGCAATCAGCCCCAGCATTTT.

The genes are TRBV9 and TRBJ1-2, with a possible D match to TRBD1 (6 bases). V gave up 1 base and J gave up 3 bases, with 10 bases separating them. Germline CDR1 SGDLS, CDR2 YYNGEE. This CDR3 is 14 amino acids long. The CDR3 here is CASSVKDRHYGYTF. The CDR3 nucleotides are TGTGCCAGCAGCGTAAAAGACAGGCACTATGGCTACACCTTC.

This rearrangement joins TRBV15 to TRBJ1-2; D is perhaps TRBD1 (5 bases). The CDR3 contains 17 residues. V lost 0 bases and J lost 6, with 20 bases in between. The V gene's germline CDR1 is LNHNV and CDR2 YYDKDF (reference sequence). The CDR3 spells CATSRDQLSGTVDGYTF. The CDR3, as DNA: TGTGCCACCAGCAGAGATCAATTGTCCGGGACTGTAGATGGCTACACCTTC.

This clone was seen a single time. The chain joins TRBV13 to TRBJ1-2; TRBD1 aligns across 7 bases. Germline V gene data show CDR1 as PRHDT and CDR2 as FYEKMQ (reference sequence). The CDR3 is 15 residues long. The ends lost 0 bases at V and 3 bases at J; junction bases unmatched: 4. The CDR3 sequence: CASSLGRRGDYGYTF. CDR3 sequence (DNA): TGTGCCAGCAGCTTAGGCCGCAGGGGGGACTATGGCTACACCTTC. The variable domain in full, with the rest retrieved from reference TRBV13 and TRBJ1-2, is AAGVIQSPRHLIKEKRETATLKCYPIPRHDTVYWYQQGPGQDPQFLISFYEKMQSDKGSIPDRFSAQQFSDYHSELNMSSLELGDSALYFCASSLGRRGDYGYTFGSGTRLTVV.

V gene TRBV15 combines with J gene TRBJ2-4; D is possibly TRBD1 (6 bases). This CDR3 has 15 residues. Germline V gene lookup returns CDR1 LNHNV and CDR2 YYDKDF (reference sequence). Trimming stripped 3 bases from V and 0 bases from J, with 9 bases between. Here the CDR3 reads CATSRDSVAKNIQYF. The CDR3 DNA sequence: TGTGCCACCAGCAGGGACAGCGTAGCCAAAAACATTCAGTACTTC.

V usage is TRBV6-5 and J usage is TRBJ1-1; D is unresolved. The V end lost 5 bases, the J end lost 1 base, and 8 bases lay between the germline ends. Per the germline V gene, CDR1 is MNHEY and CDR2 is SVGAGI. The CDR3 consists of 13 residues. CDR3 DNA: TGTGCCAGCAGTCCTTGGGGGAACACTGAAGCTTTCTTT. It translates to CASSPWGNTEAFF.

V usage is TRBV13 and J usage is TRBJ2-7; 14 nucleotides line up with TRBD2. This CDR3 comprises 16 residues. Germline loops: CDR1 PRHDT, CDR2 FYEKMQ (reference sequence). Losses at the gene ends were 4 bases for V and 2 bases for J; bases not matched to a gene: 4. CDR3 protein: CASSSQTSGRAYEQYF. CDR3 bases: TGTGCCAGCAGCTCCCAGACTAGCGGGAGGGCCTACGAGCAGTACTTC.

The V call is TRBV27, the J call TRBJ2-1; 8 nucleotides align to TRBD2. This CDR3 is built from 16 residues. CDR1 and CDR2 from the germline V gene are MNHEY and SMNVEV (reference sequence). Trimming removed 7 bases from V and 5 bases from J; junction bases left unmatched: 13. The CDR3 sequence: CASIRSGATQNNEQFF. Written as DNA, the CDR3 is TGTGCCAGCATCCGTAGCGGGGCCACGCAGAACAATGAGCAGTTCTTC.

The V and J genes are TRBV14 and TRBJ2-2; 8 bases fit TRBD2. CDR1 and CDR2 from the germline V gene are SGHDN and FVKESK. This CDR3 region has 15 residues. J was trimmed by 6 bases and V by 2 bases; bases with no gene match: 5. CDR3 sequence (DNA): TGTGCCAGCAGCCAACAACCACTAGCGGCCGGGGAGCTGTTTTTT. Translated: CASSQQPLAAGELFF.

The chain has TRBV2 and TRBJ2-6; D is ambiguous. Germline values: CDR1 SNHLY, CDR2 FYNNEI. The V gene lost 8 bases and the J gene lost 9 bases, with 14 bases spanning the gap. The CDR3 extends over 13 amino acids. The CDR3 protein is CASLEEGSNVLTF. The CDR3 nucleotides read TGTGCCAGCTTAGAAGAAGGAAGCAACGTCCTGACTTTC.

This chain joins TRBV7-8 and TRBJ2-3; D possibly corresponds to TRBD2 (5 bases). Looked up from germline, CDR1 is SGHVS and CDR2 is FQNEAQ. This CDR3 contains 17 residues. Trimming removed 5 bases from V and 0 bases from J, with 18 bases in between. CDR3 sequence reads: CASSSLRVDYSTDTQYF. The DNA of the CDR3 is TGTGCCAGCAGCAGCTTGCGGGTGGATTATAGCACAGATACGCAGTATTTT.

The chain joins TRBV13 to TRBJ2-7; either TRBD1 or TRBD2 may supply D (5 bases each). V lost 0 bases and J lost 3, with 9 bases in between. The CDR3 consists of 14 residues. Germline values: CDR1 PRHDT, CDR2 FYEKMQ (reference sequence). The CDR3 loop reads CASSLGGTIYEQYF. CDR3 DNA sequence: TGTGCCAGCAGCTTAGGGGGGACCATCTACGAGCAGTACTTC.

The chain uses TRBV19 and TRBJ1-5, with a possible D match to TRBD1 (6 bases). V was pared by 7 bases and J by 5 bases, with 15 bases between. The CDR3 covers 14 residues. Germline V gene sequence: CDR1 LNHDA, CDR2 SQIVND (reference sequence). CDR3 residues: CASNSRTAYQPQHF. DNA of the CDR3: TGTGCCAGTAATTCTCGGACAGCTTATCAGCCCCAGCATTTT.

The chain uses TRBV29-1 and TRBJ2-7; 7 nucleotides align to TRBD2. J gave up 7 bases and V 5 bases, and 14 bases lay outside the gene matches. Per the germline V gene, CDR1 is SQVTM and CDR2 is ANQGSEA. The CDR3 contains 14 residues. This CDR3 reads CSVQSGVYSGEQYF. CDR3 sequence (DNA): TGCAGCGTTCAGAGCGGGGTCTACTCTGGGGAGCAGTACTTC.

This clone was observed once. V is TRBV7-2 and J is TRBJ2-2; TRBD2 aligns across 8 bases. There are 19 residues in the CDR3. Trimming took 1 base from V and 1 from J; bases not matched to a gene: 11. Germline assignment: CDR1 SGHTA and CDR2 FQGNSA. The CDR3 DNA reads TGTGCCAGCAGCTTAGTGGGGACTAGTGGCGATCTGAACACCGGGGAGCTGTTTTTT. It yields the protein CASSLVGTSGDLNTGELFF.

The V and J genes are TRBV4-1 and TRBJ1-2; D ambiguous. The CDR3 spans 14 residues. From germline, CDR1 is MGHRA and CDR2 YSYEKL. Trimming took off 0 bases at V and 4 bases at J, with 9 bases between the two ends. In DNA, the CDR3 is TGCGCCAGCAGCCAAGACAGTTCCCTCTATGGCTACACCTTC. Protein sequence: CASSQDSSLYGYTF.